What follows is one TCR beta chain and its context. Its specificity is not known. The V gene's germline CDR1 is SEHNR and CDR2 FQNEAQ (reference sequence). The junction had 5 bases not matched to a gene; V was cut back by 1 base and J by 0 bases. This CDR3 region has 16 residues. Only in-frame clones appear in the TCRdb table, and some are missing; sequencing was by immunoSEQ multiplex PCR. The data hold over 35,000 clones, with more than 80% observed a single time. The data stem from a study of OX40 agonist ivuxolimab in advanced cancers. Study details: Given to patients was ivuxolimab, an agonistic anti-OX40 (CD134) antibody. Study outcomes and limitations: Among the lowest levels of clonal expansion were found in partial responders at 0.1-3.0 mg/kg. Low normalized clonal expansion also occurred in some nonresponding patients.

Sequencing was performed on CD4+ or CD8+ T cells sorted from blood, taken in a trial of the OX40 agonist ivuxolimab. The chain joins TRBV7-9 to TRBJ1-1; TRBD1 agrees at 7 bases. The receptor was derived from an adult with an advanced solid tumor such as melanoma, head and neck, liver or kidney cancer. CDR3 protein: CASSLVLDRVNTEAFF. In DNA, the CDR3 is TGTGCCAGCAGCTTAGTCTTAGACAGGGTGAACACTGAAGCTTTCTTT.